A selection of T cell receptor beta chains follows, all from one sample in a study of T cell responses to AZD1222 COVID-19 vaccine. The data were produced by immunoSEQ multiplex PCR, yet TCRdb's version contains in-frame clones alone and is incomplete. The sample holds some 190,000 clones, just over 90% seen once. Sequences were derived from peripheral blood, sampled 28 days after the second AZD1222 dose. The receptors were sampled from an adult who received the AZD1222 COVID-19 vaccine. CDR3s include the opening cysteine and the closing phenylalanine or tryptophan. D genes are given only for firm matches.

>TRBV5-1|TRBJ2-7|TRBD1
TGCGCCAGCAGCCCATGGACAGGGCTGAACGAGCAGTACTTC
CASSPWTGLNEQYF
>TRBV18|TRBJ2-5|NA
TGTGCCAGCTCACCAGGCAGGGCCCCAGAGACCCAGTACTTC
CASSPGRAPETQYF
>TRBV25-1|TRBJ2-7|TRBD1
TGTGCCAGCAGTGAATTCTGGGCAGGGGGCTCCTACGAGCAGTACTTC
CASSEFWAGGSYEQYF
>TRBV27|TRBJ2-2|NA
TGTGCCAGCAGTTTATCATTCGACACCGGGGAGCTGTTTTTT
CASSLSFDTGELFF
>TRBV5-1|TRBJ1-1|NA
TGCGCCAGCAGCCGGGACAACACTGAAGCTTTCTTT
CASSRDNTEAFF
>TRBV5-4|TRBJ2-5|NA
TGTGCCAGCAGCATGGGACCACCTGGGCAAGAGACCCAGTACTTC
CASSMGPPGQETQYF
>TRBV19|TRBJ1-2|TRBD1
TGTGCCAGTAGTAGACAGGGGTCCGACAACTATGGCTACACCTTC
CASSRQGSDNYGYTF
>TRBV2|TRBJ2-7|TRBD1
TGTGCCAGCAGTGGACAGGGGACGCCTTCCTACGAGCAGTACTTC
CASSGQGTPSYEQYF
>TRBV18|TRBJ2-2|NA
TGTGCCAGCTCACCACCCGAGGGGCGCGCCACCGGGGAGCTGTTTTTT
CASSPPEGRATGELFF
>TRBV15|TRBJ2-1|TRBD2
TGTGCCACCAGCAGAGATTTTGGGACTAGCCATGAGCAGTTCTTC
CATSRDFGTSHEQFF